Listed here is a single TCR beta chain. Its antigen is unknown. This sample is drawn from a study of T cell repertoires in cytomegalovirus infection. Study-wide background: Used in the study were CMV epitopes, some recently identified and HLA-C-restricted, others well-studied and HLA-B-restricted.

TCRdb redid the calling of the reads with MiXCR, one entry per CDR3 protein. In the table there are some 800,000 distinct CDR3 sequences, about 30% of which are singletons. Study outcomes and limitations: CMV-specific TCR beta clonotypes restricted by HLA-C were the ones dominating the ex vivo response. Carriers of CMV plus the relevant HLA were identified by cumulative public TCR beta family frequency.

The CDR3 is 16 residues long. Deletions cut 0 bases from V and 4 bases from J, with 15 bases between. Germline V lookup: CDR1 LGHNA, CDR2 YNFKEQ. This sequence originates from a human donor in good health (CMV status not recorded). Some clones in this sample may be carry-over from other donors' samples. The chain couples TRBV4-2 to TRBJ2-5; D gene unclear. The sample consisted of cultured CD8+ T cells from PBMCs, taken from culture after CMV antigen stimulation. The chain's CDR3 is CASSQDFALLGETQYF. CDR3 bases: TGTGCCAGCAGCCAAGATTTTGCGCTCTTGGGAGAGACCCAGTACTTC.